This T cell receptor (beta chain) was identified during a study of blood T cell repertoires in COVID-19. CDR3 size: 15 residues. Trimming stripped 6 bases from V and 4 bases from J, with 15 bases between. Germline V gives CDR1 KGHSH, CDR2 LQKENI. Authors' methods: Counts of nucleated cells, estimated from reference gene primer amplification, were obtained. Clones were read by immunoSEQ multiplex PCR, and TCRdb kept only the in-frame ones, dropping some. For V, J and clone size, that table is used; D and trimming come from the DNA. The sample holds 150,000 or so clones, roughly nine tenths seen once. The sample comprised peripheral blood. This chain links TRBV18 with TRBJ1-4, with no clear D. This receptor was identified in a woman aged 70-85 years with acute or convalescent COVID-19. The CDR3: CASSNAGYRNEKLFF. Here the CDR3 DNA reads TGTGCCAGCTCGAACGCGGGTTACCGTAATGAAAAACTGTTTTTT.